These 3 T cell receptor beta chains were sequenced from one sample in a study of shared clonotypes between healthy human individuals. Measured with immunoSEQ multiplex PCR; TCRdb has only the in-frame clones, and not every one. The sample lists about 2.1 million clones, around 95% occurring once. Naivety among CD8 cells was defined by CD45RO negativity and positive CCR7 selection, thereby excluding terminally differentiated effector memory CD45RA+ cells. Sequencing was carried out using naive CD8+ T cells from PBMCs. These receptors originate from a man in his late teens or twenties in good health. Some clones in this sample may be carry-over from other donors' samples.

This clone occurred once. The V and J genes are TRBV2 and TRBJ2-1, with 7 bases lining up with TRBD2. Trimming removed 2 bases from V and 9 bases from J; junction bases left unmatched: 13. The CDR3 spans 16 residues. CDR1 is SNHLY, CDR2 FYNNEI, per germline. CDR3 protein: CASSETRLAAQIEQFF. The CDR3 bases are TGTGCCAGCAGTGAAACGAGGCTAGCGGCGCAGATTGAGCAGTTCTTC.

The chain joins TRBV27 to TRBJ2-7, with D unclear. Germline V gene data show CDR1 as MNHEY and CDR2 as SMNVEV (reference sequence). The CDR3 length is 9 residues. With 5 bases removed from V and 11 bases from J, the gap between germline ends came to 7 bases. CDR3 bases: TGTGCCAGCAGTCCTACAGAGTACTTC. This encodes CASSPTEYF.

The chain carries TRBV7-9 and TRBJ1-4, with TRBD1 matching over 8 bases. V lost 5 bases, J lost 7 bases, and 6 bases stayed unmatched. In germline, CDR1 is SEHNR, CDR2 FQNEAQ (reference sequence). The CDR3 is 14 amino acids. Here the CDR3 DNA reads TGTGCCAGCAGCCTACAGGGGGGCGGTGAAAAACTGTTTTTT. Amino acids: CASSLQGGGEKLFF.